This TCR beta chain comes out of a study of cytomegalovirus exposure and HLA in healthy donors. The donors were members of the validation cohort, which comprised 120 subjects and was separate from the first cohort of roughly 700 subjects. The CDR3 length is 13 residues. V was pared by 0 bases and J by 13 bases, with 6 bases of the junction left unmatched. Germline lookup yields CDR1 SNHLY and CDR2 FYNNEI. Sequenced by immunoSEQ multiplex PCR; TCRdb stores in-frame clones only, minus some. The sample includes 150,000 to 200,000 clones, around 80% seen only once; the top ten take roughly 1.2%. The study's findings and limits: Associated with cytomegalovirus, according to the listing, were 150 to 200 TCR beta chains. It was confirmed in vitro that a few of the CMV-associated chains were specific for CMV antigens. Both high specificity and high sensitivity reportedly marked the classifier's diagnosis of cytomegalovirus status.

Comment on this clone: Its specificity is not known.

The sample comprised PBMCs. This chain links TRBV2 with TRBJ2-4, with 7 nucleotides matching TRBD2. The receptor comes from a woman in her thirties in good health and CMV-seronegative. The CDR3 bases are TGTGCCAGCAGTGAAGCCCGGGGGGAGGGGCAGTACTTC. Its translation is CASSEARGEGQYF.